The entry that follows covers one T cell receptor beta chain sequence. The authors ran a second PCR of 7 to 11 cycles using a sample-barcoded 5' primer and a J-beta primer mix. TCRdb reprocessed the 5' RACE reads with MiXCR, giving one entry per CDR3 protein. This table holds about 1.7 million distinct CDR3 sequences, 28% found once. CDR3 length: 15 amino acids. Trimming took off 0 bases at V and 5 bases at J, with 11 bases between the two ends. Looked up from germline, CDR1 is LNHNV and CDR2 is YYDKDF (reference sequence). The entry originates in a study of blood T cells in healthy people across ages.

The chain employs TRBV15 and TRBJ1-5, with no clear D. This receptor was obtained from a woman younger than 45 in good health. Source material: blood. This chain's CDR3 is CATSRDLGLDQPQHF. In DNA, the CDR3 is TGTGCCACCAGCAGAGATCTAGGGCTCGATCAGCCCCAGCATTTT.